The 18 T cell receptor beta chains reported below all come from one sample, sequenced in a study of T cell responses to AZD1222 COVID-19 vaccine. TCRdb's copy holds only in-frame clones and misses some; the assay was immunoSEQ multiplex PCR. The data show some 110,000 clones, with roughly 84% seen just once and 15% to 20% held by the top ten. Specimen: peripheral blood, collected 28 days after the second AZD1222 dose. The source of these receptors is an adult who received the AZD1222 COVID-19 vaccine.

The J gene is TRBJ2-6, the V gene TRBV4-1, with D maybe TRBD2 (6 bases). Trimming shortened V by 5 bases and J by 0 bases, and 17 bases separated the two germline ends. The CDR3 consists of 18 residues. Looked up from germline, CDR1 is MGHRA and CDR2 is YSYEKL. This CDR3 reads CASSKSPGGVSGANVLTF. CDR3 nucleotide sequence: TGCGCCAGCAGCAAATCTCCAGGCGGGGTCTCTGGGGCCAACGTCCTGACTTTC.

The chain employs TRBV19 and TRBJ1-5; no firm D call. The CDR3 is 14 residues long. The germline gives CDR1 LNHDA, CDR2 SQIVND (reference sequence). V lost 0 bases and J lost 1, with 4 bases in between. CDR3 nucleotides: TGTGCCAGTAGTATAGAGGGCAGCAATCAGCCCCAGCATTTT. Protein sequence: CASSIEGSNQPQHF.

The chain links TRBV6-5 to TRBJ2-5, with TRBD1 matching 9 bases. This CDR3 is 15 amino acids long. The germline V gene has CDR1 MNHEY and CDR2 SVGAGI. The J segment lost 12 bases and the V segment lost 6 bases, leaving 17 bases of the junction unmatched. CDR3 coding DNA: TGTGCCAGCAGCGGCATAAGGACAGGGGACCTTATCGAGTACTTC. Translating it yields CASSGIRTGDLIEYF.

Only a few counts were recorded for this clone. This sequence joins TRBV7-9 and TRBJ2-1, with a tentative D call TRBD2 (6 bases). CDR3 length: 17 amino acids. Trimming took off 0 bases at V and 3 bases at J, with 15 bases between the two ends. CDR1 SEHNR and CDR2 FQNEAQ come from the germline V gene (reference sequence). The CDR3 loop reads CASSLAGRMGGYNEQFF. The CDR3 DNA reads as TGTGCCAGCAGCTTAGCGGGAAGGATGGGAGGCTACAATGAGCAGTTCTTC.

This chain links TRBV7-3 with TRBJ2-2; no definite D call. Trimming removed 5 bases from V and 7 bases from J, with 5 bases in between. This CDR3 has 11 amino acids. The germline CDR1 and CDR2 sequences are SGHTA and FQGTGA. This chain's CDR3 is CASSPGGELFF. DNA for the CDR3: TGTGCCAGCAGCCCCGGCGGGGAGCTGTTTTTT.

The gene calls are TRBV19 and TRBJ1-1; D is uncertain. Germline V gene data show CDR1 as LNHDA and CDR2 as SQIVND (reference sequence). V was pared by 7 bases and J by 1 base, with 7 bases between. The length of the CDR3 is 12 residues. The CDR3 DNA follows: TGTGCCAGTACATCCCAGAACACTGAAGCTTTCTTT. Translating gives CASTSQNTEAFF.

The chain has TRBV7-3 and TRBJ1-1; D remains unclear. This CDR3 region has 14 residues. The ends were cut back, 3 bases at V and 5 bases at J, with 13 bases in the middle. From germline, CDR1 is SGHTA and CDR2 FQGTGA. The CDR3 is CASSFGPSRTEAFF. Here the CDR3 DNA reads TGTGCCAGCAGCTTCGGGCCTTCAAGGACTGAAGCTTTCTTT. Filled out from reference TRBV7-3 and TRBJ1-1, the complete variable domain reads GAGVSQTPSNKVTEKGKYVELRCDPISGHTALYWYRQSLGQGPEFLIYFQGTGAADDSGLPNDRFFAVRPEGSVSTLKIQRTERGDSAVYLCASSFGPSRTEAFFGQGTRLTVV.

This chain connects TRBV7-2 to TRBJ1-1; D remains ambiguous. V was pared by 2 bases and J by 3 bases, with 10 bases between. CDR1 is SGHTA and CDR2 is FQGNSA in the germline V gene. CDR3 size: 14 residues. The CDR3 region is CASSLIGQYTEAFF. The CDR3 DNA sequence: TGTGCCAGCAGCTTAATCGGGCAGTACACTGAAGCTTTCTTT. Drawing the rest from reference TRBV7-2 and TRBJ1-1, the complete variable domain is GAGVSQSPSNKVTEKGKDVELRCDPISGHTALYWYRQSLGQGLEFLIYFQGNSAPDKSGLPSDRFSAERTGGSVSTLTIQRTQQEDSAVYLCASSLIGQYTEAFFGQGTRLTVV.

This chain links TRBV19 with TRBJ1-2; possibly TRBD1 for D (6 bases). The V end was cut by 4 bases, the J end by 3 bases, with 12 bases between. The germline V gene has CDR1 LNHDA and CDR2 SQIVND (reference sequence). This CDR3 is 14 amino acids long. The CDR3 nucleotides are TGTGCCAGTAGTACAGGGGAGGGGTACTATGGCTACACCTTC. It is translated as CASSTGEGYYGYTF.

V usage is TRBV11-1 and J usage is TRBJ2-7, with D possibly matching TRBD2 (6 bases). The V gene lost 5 bases and the J gene lost 0 bases, with 14 bases spanning the gap. The germline gives CDR1 SGHAT, CDR2 FQDESV (reference sequence). The CDR3 runs to 15 residues. CDR3 bases: TGTGCCAGCAGCCGGGCTGGAGGGGTCTCCTACGAGCAGTACTTC. Amino acid sequence: CASSRAGGVSYEQYF.

This chain links TRBV9 with TRBJ2-2; D not resolved. Trimming cost V 4 bases and J 2 bases, with 3 bases left between them. Germline assignment: CDR1 SGDLS and CDR2 YYNGEE. The length of the CDR3 is 12 residues. The DNA for the CDR3 is TGTGCCAGCAGCTATAACACCGGGGAGCTGTTTTTT. It specifies CASSYNTGELFF. Using reference TRBV9 and TRBJ2-2 for the parts outside the CDR3, the full variable domain is DSGVTQTPKHLITATGQRVTLRCSPRSGDLSVYWYQQSLDQGLQFLIQYYNGEERAKGNILERFSAQQFPDLHSELNLSSLELGDSALYFCASSYNTGELFFGEGSRLTVL.

This chain links TRBV4-1 with TRBJ2-1; D is unclear. Trimming stripped 4 bases from V and 5 bases from J, with 21 bases between. The CDR3 is 17 residues long. Per the germline V gene, CDR1 is MGHRA and CDR2 is YSYEKL. CDR3 DNA sequence: TGCGCCAGCAGCCTGAGCCCAGCTAGGGTTAAAAACAATGAGCAGTTCTTC. Residues: CASSLSPARVKNNEQFF.

This clone was observed a few times. V usage is TRBV20-1 and J usage is TRBJ1-2; possibly TRBD1 for D (5 bases). Germline loops: CDR1 DFQATT, CDR2 SNEGSKA (reference sequence). The ends were cut back, 3 bases at V and 7 bases at J, with 9 bases in the middle. The CDR3 runs to 11 residues. CDR3 sequence (DNA): TGCAGTGCTAGGGGGGAGTTTGGCTACACCTTC. Translating it yields CSARGEFGYTF.

The genes are TRBV5-1 and TRBJ2-2, with TRBD2 matching 10 bases. Trimming removed 5 bases from V and 3 bases from J; junction bases left unmatched: 10. The CDR3 covers 17 residues. The germline gives CDR1 SGHRS, CDR2 YFSETQ. The CDR3 bases are TGCGCCAGCAGGGGCCGAGCGGGAGGGCCGCACACCGGGGAGCTGTTTTTT. Translation gives CASRGRAGGPHTGELFF.

The genes are TRBV7-9 and TRBJ2-1, with D possibly being TRBD2 (5 bases). Between the trimmed V and J ends, which lost 5 bases and 6 bases, there was a span of 14 bases. Germline V CDR1 and CDR2: SEHNR, FQNEAQ (reference sequence). The CDR3 sequence is 14 residues long. CDR3 residues: CASSPRAVSNEQFF. As DNA, the CDR3 is TGTGCCAGCAGCCCCCGAGCGGTCTCCAATGAGCAGTTCTTC. The full variable domain, its missing parts supplied by reference TRBV7-9 and TRBJ2-1, is DTGVSQNPRHKITKRGQNVTFRCDPISEHNRLYWYRQTLGQGPEFLTYFQNEAQLEKSRLLSDRFSAERPKGSFSTLEIQRTEQGDSAMYLCASSPRAVSNEQFFGPGTRLTVL.

This CDR3 reads CASSYDKGSTDTQYF. Written as DNA, the CDR3 is TGTGCCAGCAGTTACGACAAGGGGAGCACAGATACGCAGTATTTT. J is TRBJ2-3 and V is TRBV6-2 or TRBV6-3; perhaps TRBD1 as D (5 bases). This CDR3 is 15 amino acids long. V was trimmed by 2 bases and J by 0 bases, leaving 9 bases between them. Per germline, CDR1 MNHEY and CDR2 SVGEGT.

The V and J genes are TRBV5-4 and TRBJ2-5; 9 bases fit TRBD2. The germline V gene encodes CDR1 SGHNT and CDR2 YYREEE (reference sequence). V shed 4 bases and J 3 bases; nucleotides not matched to a gene: 4. The CDR3 extends over 14 amino acids. CDR3 sequence reads: CASSHRTSEETQYF. The CDR3, as DNA: TGTGCCAGCAGCCACCGGACTAGCGAAGAGACCCAGTACTTC.

This clone was counted once. This rearrangement joins TRBV20-1 to TRBJ1-1; D remains ambiguous. The CDR3 is 11 residues long. Germline loops: CDR1 DFQATT, CDR2 SNEGSKA (reference sequence). V gave up 1 base and J gave up 7 bases, with 7 bases separating them. CDR3 sequence: CSARVSDEAFF. Here the CDR3 DNA reads TGCAGTGCTAGAGTAAGTGATGAAGCTTTCTTT.